A single sample gave rise to the 29 T cell receptor beta chains below, sequenced in a study of T cell responses to AZD1222 COVID-19 vaccine. Using immunoSEQ multiplex PCR, the repertoire was profiled, and TCRdb retains in-frame clones only, with some absent. Of about 150,000 clones listed, 92% were seen once; the top ten hold approximately 3.3%. The source was peripheral blood, collected 28 days after the second AZD1222 dose. The receptors shown here come from an adult who received the AZD1222 COVID-19 vaccine.

V usage is TRBV6-2 or TRBV6-3 and J usage is TRBJ2-7; unclear D gene. There are 16 residues in the CDR3. V was clipped by 2 bases and J by 4 bases, with 18 bases between them. CDR1 is MNHEY, CDR2 SVGEGT, per germline. CDR3 coding DNA: TGTGCCAGCAGTTACCCCCGGGCCCGATCGCTGTACGAGCAGTACTTC. Translating gives CASSYPRARSLYEQYF.

This clone was observed once. V is TRBV6-6 and J is TRBJ1-1; D not certain. Between the trimmed V and J ends, which lost 2 bases and 4 bases, there was a span of 11 bases. CDR1 MNHNY and CDR2 SVGAGI come from the germline V gene (reference sequence). This CDR3 spans 14 amino acids. The CDR3 reads CASSYGSAITEAFF. The CDR3 DNA is TGTGCCAGCAGTTACGGATCGGCTATCACTGAAGCTTTCTTT.

V and J are TRBV7-3 and TRBJ2-1; 7 bases match TRBD2. The germline V gene has CDR1 SGHTA and CDR2 FQGTGA. The CDR3 consists of 16 residues. J was trimmed by 5 bases and V by 5 bases; bases with no gene match: 12. This chain's CDR3 is CASSPTAGAQDNEQFF. DNA for the CDR3: TGTGCCAGCAGCCCGACGGCGGGAGCTCAAGACAATGAGCAGTTCTTC.

The chain's CDR3 is CASSLRGSGADTQYF. The CDR3, as DNA: TGTGCCAGCAGTTTACGGGGCTCAGGGGCAGATACGCAGTATTTT. The chain carries TRBV28 and TRBJ2-3, with D tentatively TRBD1 (6 bases). CDR1 and CDR2 (germline): MDHEN, SYDVKM. The CDR3 consists of 15 residues. V shed 2 bases and J shed 4 bases, with 13 bases lying between them.

The chain is built from TRBV2 and TRBJ2-7; weak D call: TRBD1 (5 bases). This CDR3 contains 12 residues. Per germline, CDR1 SNHLY and CDR2 FYNNEI. V was trimmed by 4 bases and J by 4 bases, leaving 8 bases between them. The DNA for the CDR3 is TGTGCCAGCAGTGGGTCAGGGTACGAGCAGTACTTC. It is translated as CASSGSGYEQYF.

The rearrangement joins TRBV6-2 or TRBV6-3 to TRBJ2-5; D uncertain. The V and J ends lost 2 bases and 2 bases respectively, with 12 bases between them. In germline, CDR1 is MNHEY, CDR2 SVGEGT. This CDR3 has 15 residues. Here the CDR3 DNA reads TGTGCCAGCAGTTACGGATTCTCAGGACAAGAGACCCAGTACTTC. It encodes CASSYGFSGQETQYF.

The J gene is TRBJ2-3, the V gene TRBV6-5; D is possibly TRBD1 (6 bases). Germline values: CDR1 MNHEY, CDR2 SVGAGI. V dropped 6 bases and J dropped 5 bases, with 18 bases sitting between them. CDR3 length: 15 amino acids. CDR3 sequence (DNA): TGTGCCAGCAGAAAATCAGGGGTATTAGGAGATACGCAGTATTTT. The encoded protein is CASRKSGVLGDTQYF.

This clone came up a few times. CDR3 sequence (DNA): TGTGCCAGCAGTAGGGGACTAGCGGGAGTGACGTTACTCGAGCAGTACTTC. It encodes CASSRGLAGVTLLEQYF. The rearrangement joins TRBV27 to TRBJ2-7, with TRBD2 identical over 14 bases. Per germline, CDR1 MNHEY and CDR2 SMNVEV (reference sequence). The CDR3 is made up of 17 amino acids. Germline trimming cut 5 bases from V and 6 bases from J; bases unmatched to any gene: 12.

The genes are TRBV7-9 and TRBJ1-4; TRBD1 agrees at 9 bases. This CDR3 comprises 16 residues. V dropped 3 bases and J dropped 4; count of bases not matched to a gene: 6. Germline V gene data show CDR1 as SEHNR and CDR2 as FQNEAQ (reference sequence). The CDR3 region has the DNA TGTGCCAGCAGCTTCTGGCCGGGACAGGGTAATGAAAAACTGTTTTTT. Translation gives CASSFWPGQGNEKLFF.

V and J are TRBV10-1 and TRBJ2-1; D remains ambiguous. Germline values: CDR1 WNHNN, CDR2 SYGVQD (reference sequence). The CDR3 runs to 13 residues. The germline V and J ends were trimmed by 2 bases and 5 bases, with 7 bases remaining between them. In DNA, the CDR3 is TGCGCCAGCAGTGAGGTGGCGAACAATGAGCAGTTCTTC. This gives the protein CASSEVANNEQFF.

V is TRBV29-1 and J is TRBJ2-7; D might be TRBD2 (6 bases). The CDR3 consists of 14 residues. Germline CDR1 and CDR2: SQVTM and ANQGSEA. Trimming took 4 bases from V and 0 from J, leaving 13 bases between them. CDR3 in amino acids: CSVGQSSVSYEQYF. The DNA of the CDR3 is TGCAGCGTTGGTCAGTCTAGCGTCTCCTACGAGCAGTACTTC.

The gene calls are TRBV5-5 and TRBJ2-2, with D unresolved. The length of the CDR3 is 14 residues. V lost 1 base and J lost 1, with 5 bases in between. Germline CDR1 reads SGHKS; CDR2 reads YYEKEE (reference sequence). CDR3 nucleotides: TGTGCCAGCAGCTTGACCGGGAACACCGGGGAGCTGTTTTTT. This encodes CASSLTGNTGELFF. Variable domain in full (rest from reference TRBV5-5 and TRBJ2-2): DAGVTQSPTHLIKTRGQQVTLRCSPISGHKSVSWYQQVLGQGPQFIFQYYEKEERGRGNFPDRFSARQFPNYSSELNVNALLLGDSALYLCASSLTGNTGELFFGEGSRLTVL.

A note on this clone: One junction end does not reproduce the germline sequence, and a read error may be involved. The chain recombines TRBV11-2 with TRBJ2-3; 7 nucleotides align to TRBD1. This CDR3 spans 14 amino acids. Per germline, CDR1 SGHAT and CDR2 FQNNGV. The CDR3 region has the DNA TGTGCCAGCAGCCTAGACAGGGTGACAGATACGCAGTATTTT. It encodes CASSLDRVTDTQYF. Complete variable domain (other parts from reference TRBV11-2 and TRBJ2-3): EAGVAQSPRYKIIEKRQSVAFWCNPISGHATLYWYQQILGQGPKLLIQFQNNGVVDDSQLPKDRFSAERLKGVDSTLKIQPAKLEDSAVYLCASSLDRVTDTQYFGPGTRLTVL.

CDR3 DNA sequence: TGTGCCTGGAGGTCTCCAGGGGGCGCAGCTTTCTTT. It encodes CAWRSPGGAAFF. The genes are TRBV30 and TRBJ1-1; TRBD1 agrees at 8 bases. Germline V gives CDR1 GTSNPN, CDR2 SVGIG (reference sequence). V shed 3 bases and J 10 bases; nucleotides not matched to a gene: 7. This CDR3 spans 12 amino acids.

This chain connects TRBV9 to TRBJ1-1; 8 bases align to TRBD1. The junction had 10 bases not matched to a gene; V was cut back by 6 bases and J by 3 bases. This CDR3 has 15 residues. Per germline, CDR1 SGDLS and CDR2 YYNGEE. CDR3: CASTRAGGQDTEAFF. The CDR3 coding sequence is TGTGCCAGCACTAGAGCAGGGGGCCAGGACACTGAAGCTTTCTTT.

This sequence joins TRBV21-1 and TRBJ2-7; the D call TRBD1 from the table was never checked on the DNA. TRBV21-1 is reported as a pseudogene. CDR3 length equals 12 residues. CDR3 DNA: TGTGCCAGCAGCAAAGGCGCAGGGGCTGGGTACTTC. It yields the protein CASSKGAGAGYF.

This rearrangement joins TRBV27 to TRBJ2-3; 13 positions agree with TRBD2. There are 21 residues in the CDR3. Trimming at V came to 3 bases and at J to 0 bases, leaving 15 bases not matched to a gene. The germline gives CDR1 MNHEY, CDR2 SMNVEV (reference sequence). As DNA, the CDR3 is TGTGCCAGCAGTTTTTTCCCGGGACTAGCGGGAAAGGGGGGAAGCACAGATACGCAGTATTTT. Its protein product is CASSFFPGLAGKGGSTDTQYF.

V usage is TRBV24-1 and J usage is TRBJ2-5; a weak D match, TRBD2 (6 bases). Germline V gene sequence: CDR1 KGHDR, CDR2 SFDVKD. The CDR3 has 15 residues. Trimming took off 0 bases at V and 5 bases at J, with 12 bases between the two ends. The CDR3, as DNA: TGTGCCACCAGTGATTTGGCGGGGCCGCGGGAGACCCAGTACTTC. It translates to CATSDLAGPRETQYF.

The chain links TRBV11-2 to TRBJ2-7, with 10 positions matching TRBD2. V lost 3 bases and J lost 5; bases outside the gene matches: 7. CDR3 size: 15 residues. Germline lookup yields CDR1 SGHAT and CDR2 FQNNGV. The CDR3: CASSLLAGAHDEQYF. CDR3 bases: TGTGCCAGCAGCTTGCTAGCGGGAGCACACGACGAGCAGTACTTC.

This clone appeared once. V usage is TRBV27 and J usage is TRBJ1-2; D perhaps matches TRBD1 (5 bases). Germline V gives CDR1 MNHEY, CDR2 SMNVEV (reference sequence). There are 14 residues in the CDR3. Trimming cost V 10 bases and J 3 bases, with 18 bases left between them. In DNA, the CDR3 is TGTGCCACATCGGAGAGGGGCGCTGACTATGGCTACACCTTC. It yields the protein CATSERGADYGYTF.

This clone appeared a few times. V is TRBV4-3 and J is TRBJ1-5; 8 bases fit TRBD1. The CDR3 extends over 15 amino acids. Germline values: CDR1 LGHNA, CDR2 YSLEER. J gave up 5 bases and V 0 bases, and 3 bases lay outside the gene matches. CDR3 amino acids: CASSQDHRGDQPQHF. The CDR3 bases are TGCGCCAGCAGCCAAGATCACAGGGGGGATCAGCCCCAGCATTTT.

The V call is TRBV7-8, the J call TRBJ1-2; 10 bases fit TRBD1. J lost 4 bases, V lost 5 bases, and 7 bases had no gene match. Germline V gene data show CDR1 as SGHVS and CDR2 as FQNEAQ. The CDR3 is made up of 15 amino acids. CDR3 DNA sequence: TGTGCCAGCAGCCGAGACAGGGGGCTGCGCTATGGCTACACCTTC. As protein: CASSRDRGLRYGYTF.

The CDR3 nucleotides are TGTGCCAGCAGACCGGATGCACCCCATTCACCCCTCCACTTT. It translates to CASRPDAPHSPLHF. This chain uses TRBV28 with TRBJ1-6; D gene uncertain. Germline CDR1 MDHEN, CDR2 SYDVKM. The CDR3 length is 14 residues. V was clipped by 6 bases and J by 8 bases, with 14 bases between them.

This chain uses TRBV6-5 with TRBJ2-1; TRBD2 matches at 7 bases. From germline, CDR1 is MNHEY and CDR2 SVGAGI. With 4 bases clipped from V and 2 bases from J, the junction kept 5 bases outside the gene matches. The CDR3 extends over 15 amino acids. The CDR3 here is CASSSASGTYNEQFF. DNA for the CDR3: TGTGCCAGCAGTTCGGCTAGCGGTACCTACAATGAGCAGTTCTTC.

The chain carries TRBV28 and TRBJ2-7; 7 bases map to TRBD1. V lost 6 bases to trimming and J lost 1 base; unmatched junction nucleotides: 6. The CDR3 totals 14 residues. The germline gives CDR1 MDHEN, CDR2 SYDVKM. The CDR3 spells CASSSGQVSYEQYF. The DNA of the CDR3 is TGTGCCAGCAGCAGCGGACAGGTGTCCTACGAGCAGTACTTC.

The J gene is TRBJ2-1, the V gene TRBV5-6, with TRBD2 identical over 9 bases. Trimming took 3 bases from V and 3 from J; bases not matched to a gene: 7. From germline, CDR1 is SGHDT and CDR2 YYEEEE. This CDR3 is built from 16 residues. The DNA for the CDR3 is TGTGCCAGCAGCTGGAGGCGGACTAGCGACTACAATGAGCAGTTCTTC. It translates to CASSWRRTSDYNEQFF.

This clone was seen a single time. CDR3 coding DNA: TGCGCCAGCAGCTTACCGGGACAAAACACCATATATTTT. Its translation: CASSLPGQNTIYF. The chain joins TRBV5-1 to TRBJ1-3, with TRBD1 as a possible D gene (6 bases). V lost 2 bases to trimming and J lost 6 bases, with 9 bases between them. Germline CDR1 is SGHRS and CDR2 is YFSETQ. This CDR3 comprises 13 residues.

V gene TRBV19 combines with J gene TRBJ1-2; 10 nucleotides line up with TRBD1. The CDR3 has 15 residues. Trimming removed 7 bases from V and 4 bases from J; junction bases left unmatched: 9. Germline V gene data show CDR1 as LNHDA and CDR2 as SQIVND (reference sequence). The CDR3 nucleotides are TGTGCCAGTACCTCGGACAGGGGGTTTCCCTATGGCTACACCTTC. Its translation is CASTSDRGFPYGYTF. The full variable domain, with the rest looked up from reference TRBV19 and TRBJ1-2, is DGGITQSPKYLFRKEGQNVTLSCEQNLNHDAMYWYRQDPGQGLRLIYYSQIVNDFQKGDIAEGYSVSREKKESFPLTVTSAQKNPTAFYLCASTSDRGFPYGYTFGSGTRLTVV.

This chain connects TRBV10-3 to TRBJ2-3, with 10 bases matching TRBD1. V trimming: 3 bases; J trimming: 9 bases; junction bases outside the gene matches: 12. There are 16 residues in the CDR3. CDR1 and CDR2 (germline): ENHRY, SYGVKD. The CDR3 loop is CAISDTTGGSEYTQYF. The CDR3 nucleotides read TGTGCCATCAGTGATACGACAGGGGGCTCCGAGTACACGCAGTATTTT.